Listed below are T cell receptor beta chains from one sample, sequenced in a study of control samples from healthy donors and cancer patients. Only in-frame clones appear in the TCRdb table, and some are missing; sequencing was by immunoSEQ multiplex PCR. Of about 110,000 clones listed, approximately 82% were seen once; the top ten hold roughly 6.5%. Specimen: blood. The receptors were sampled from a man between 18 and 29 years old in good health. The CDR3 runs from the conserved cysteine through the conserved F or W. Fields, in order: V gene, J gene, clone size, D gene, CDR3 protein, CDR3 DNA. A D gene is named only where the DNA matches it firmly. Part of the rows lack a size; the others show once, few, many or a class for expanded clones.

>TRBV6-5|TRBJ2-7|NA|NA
CASSYRALNTYEQYF
TGTGCCAGCAGTTACAGGGCTCTGAATACCTACGAGCAGTACTTC
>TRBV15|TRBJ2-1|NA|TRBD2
CATSRLAGGWDNEQFF
TGTGCCACCAGCAGGTTAGCGGGGGGTTGGGACAATGAGCAGTTCTTC
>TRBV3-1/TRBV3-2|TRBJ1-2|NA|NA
CASRRKGHYGYTF
TGTGCCAGCAGACGGAAAGGGCACTATGGCTACACCTTC
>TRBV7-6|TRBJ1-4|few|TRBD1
CASSPITGGQGEKLFF
TGTGCCAGCAGCCCCATAACAGGGGGCCAAGGTGAAAAACTGTTTTTT
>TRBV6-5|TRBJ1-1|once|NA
CASSYRRVTEAFF
TGTGCCAGCAGTTACCGCAGGGTAACTGAAGCTTTCTTT
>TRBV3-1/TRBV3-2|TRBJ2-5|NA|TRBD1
CASSQGDLYPGLVQGVRETQYF
TGTGCCAGCAGCCAAGGAGATCTTTACCCAGGTTTGGTGCAGGGGGTTCGAGAGACCCAGTACTTC
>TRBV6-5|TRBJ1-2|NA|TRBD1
CASTRQGAGGYTF
TGTGCCAGCACCCGACAGGGCGCGGGTGGCTACACCTTC
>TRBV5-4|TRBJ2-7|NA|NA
CASSWNSYEQYF
TGTGCCAGCAGTTGGAACTCCTACGAGCAGTACTTC
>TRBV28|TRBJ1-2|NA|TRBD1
CASSLPGTGPRVDTF
TGTGCCAGCAGTTTACCCGGGACAGGCCCCCGAGTTGACACCTTC
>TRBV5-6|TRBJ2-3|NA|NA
CASSSRQYTQYF
TGTGCCAGCAGCTCAAGGCAATATACGCAGTATTTT
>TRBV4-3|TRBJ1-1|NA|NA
CASSQERSNTEAFF
TGCGCCAGCAGCCAAGAGCGCAGCAACACTGAAGCTTTCTTT
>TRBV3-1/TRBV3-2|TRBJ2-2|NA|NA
CASSQERRTGELFF
TGTGCCAGCAGCCAAGAGCGCCGCACCGGGGAGCTGTTTTTT
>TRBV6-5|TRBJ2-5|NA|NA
CATNRDTQETQYF
TGTGCCACCAACAGGGACACCCAAGAGACCCAGTACTTC
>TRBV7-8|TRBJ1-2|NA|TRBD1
CASSLISGQQTNYGYTF
TGTGCCAGCAGCTTGATTTCGGGACAGCAAACAAACTATGGCTACACCTTC
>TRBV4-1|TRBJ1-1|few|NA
CASRGILKNTEAFF
TGCGCCAGCAGGGGGATTTTGAAGAACACTGAAGCTTTCTTT
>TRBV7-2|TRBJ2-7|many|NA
CASSLAQGMTRHEQYF
TGTGCCAGCAGCTTAGCGCAGGGGATGACAAGGCACGAGCAGTACTTC
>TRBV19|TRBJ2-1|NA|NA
CASSIYEDNEQFF
TGTGCCAGTAGTATTTACGAAGACAATGAGCAGTTCTTC